This TCR beta chain stems from a study of blood T cell repertoires in COVID-19. Overall study context: The United States, Italy and Spain provided the acute and convalescent COVID-19 samples. Sources were T cells, B-cell-depleted T cells, or PBMCs; the material itself was cDNA or gDNA.

This CDR3 is built from 14 residues. CDR1 and CDR2 (germline): SGDLS, YYNGEE. V gave up 0 bases and J gave up 10 bases, with 11 bases separating them. Authors' data handling: Counts of nucleated cells, estimated from reference gene primer amplification, were obtained. Here immunoSEQ multiplex PCR was the method, and the copy in TCRdb shows in-frame clones only, minus some. V and J calls and clone size are copied from that table; D and trimming were computed from the DNA. The table shows approximately 70,000 clones, with around 87% occurring only once. Sequences were obtained from peripheral blood. The clonotype originates from a woman in her fifties or sixties with acute or convalescent COVID-19. The chain has TRBV9 and TRBJ1-6; no clear D gene. The DNA of the CDR3 is TGTGCCAGCAGCGTAGGCACAGCCCACTCACCCCTCCACTTT. It translates to CASSVGTAHSPLHF.